These 24 T cell receptor beta chains came from one sample sequenced in a study of Ad26.COV2.S vaccination and SARS-CoV-2 variants. Assay used: immunoSEQ multiplex PCR; TCRdb lists only in-frame clones, some missing. The sample has fewer than 800,000 clones, around 90% seen once. Treatment specified: roughly 19 received Ad26.COV2.S at low or high dose, single or two shots; 5 received placebo; per-sample allocation not given. Day 63 after the first vaccine or placebo injection was the time point for sampling. The source material was peripheral blood, sampled in a trial of Ad26.COV2.S vaccine versus placebo. Receptors originate from a person aged 18-65 years who received the Ad26.COV2.S COVID-19 vaccine or a placebo.

This CDR3 reads CASGGTGHNSPLHF. As DNA, the CDR3 is TGCGCCAGCGGGGGGACAGGACATAATTCACCCCTCCACTTT. The chain uses TRBV23-1 and TRBJ1-6, with TRBD1 matching over 8 bases. TRBV23-1 is recorded as an ORF, its role being uncertain. This CDR3 has 14 residues. The V gene end was trimmed by 8 bases and the J gene end by 5 bases; junction bases not matched to a gene: 5.

CDR3 bases: TGTGCCAGTGCCCGGGATTTCGCCAAAAACATTCAGTACTTC. The encoded protein is CASARDFAKNIQYF. The V call is TRBV19, the J call TRBJ2-4; D perhaps matches TRBD2 (5 bases). Per germline, CDR1 LNHDA and CDR2 SQIVND (reference sequence). V gave up 8 bases and J gave up 1 base, with 12 bases separating them. The length of the CDR3 is 14 residues.

The J gene is TRBJ1-4, the V gene TRBV5-1; TRBD1 might be the D (5 bases). Trimming pared 0 bases from V and 7 bases from J, leaving 13 bases between. CDR1 SGHRS and CDR2 YFSETQ come from the germline V gene. The CDR3 spans 15 residues. The CDR3 bases are TGCGCCAGCAGCTTGGAGGGGACGGGTCCTGAAAAACTGTTTTTT. Translating it yields CASSLEGTGPEKLFF.

A single count supports this clone. The chain uses TRBV11-3 and TRBJ2-3; tentative D call: TRBD1 (5 bases). This CDR3 region has 14 residues. With 1 base removed from V and 5 bases from J, the gap between germline ends came to 10 bases. The germline V gene encodes CDR1 SGHNT and CDR2 YENEEA. The CDR3 spells CASSLGPGKDTQYF. Here the CDR3 DNA reads TGTGCCAGCAGCTTAGGGCCAGGGAAAGATACGCAGTATTTT.

The chain uses TRBV2 and TRBJ1-5; TRBD1 agrees at 8 bases. The CDR3 contains 14 residues. The germline gives CDR1 SNHLY, CDR2 FYNNEI. V dropped 7 bases and J dropped 4; count of bases not matched to a gene: 6. CDR3 loop: CASNQQGGNQPQHF. The CDR3 nucleotides are TGTGCCAGCAATCAACAGGGGGGGAATCAGCCCCAGCATTTT.

The chain couples TRBV19 to TRBJ2-7; D possibly corresponds to TRBD2 (5 bases). Germline CDR1 LNHDA, CDR2 SQIVND (reference sequence). V was pared by 6 bases and J by 9 bases, with 18 bases between. CDR3 length equals 13 residues. CDR3: CASRPSTMRRQYF. The DNA for the CDR3 is TGTGCCAGTAGGCCCTCGACTATGCGGCGGCAGTACTTC.

This chain links TRBV5-1 with TRBJ1-1; D unresolved. Deletions cut 5 bases from V and 6 bases from J, with 17 bases between. Germline loops: CDR1 SGHRS, CDR2 YFSETQ. The CDR3 is 14 residues long. The DNA for the CDR3 is TGCGCCAGCAGTTTCGGCGGGTTTAGGGCTGAAGCTTTCTTT. Encoded protein: CASSFGGFRAEAFF.

This chain joins TRBV5-4 and TRBJ2-1; 13 bases match TRBD2. V gave up 0 bases and J gave up 2 bases; unmatched junction bases: 2. The CDR3 runs to 17 residues. CDR1 is SGHNT, CDR2 YYREEE, per germline (reference sequence). As DNA, the CDR3 is TGTGCCAGCAGCTTGGGGGGACTAGCGGGGCCCTACAATGAGCAGTTCTTC. Translated: CASSLGGLAGPYNEQFF.

V and J are TRBV2 and TRBJ2-6, with 8 bases that match TRBD1. Germline V CDR1 and CDR2: SNHLY, FYNNEI. With 6 bases clipped from V and 2 bases from J, the junction kept 3 bases outside the gene matches. The CDR3 extends over 15 amino acids. This CDR3 reads CASSVDRAGANVLTF. In nucleotides, the CDR3 is TGTGCCAGCAGCGTGGACAGGGCTGGGGCCAACGTCCTGACTTTC.

This chain joins TRBV30 and TRBJ2-2, with TRBD1 matching over 7 bases. The CDR3 spans 13 residues. Germline CDR1 and CDR2: GTSNPN and SVGIG (reference sequence). CDR3 sequence reads: CACSDRVSGELFF. The CDR3, as DNA: TGTGCTTGTTCAGACAGGGTTTCCGGGGAGCTGTTTTTT.

The V call is TRBV6-5, the J call TRBJ2-5; TRBD1 agrees at 9 bases. J lost 3 bases, V lost 7 bases, and 6 bases had no gene match. The CDR3 covers 14 residues. Germline assignment: CDR1 MNHEY and CDR2 SVGAGI. CDR3 bases: TGTGCCAGCAATACCGGGACAGGGAAAGAGACCCAGTACTTC. Translating it yields CASNTGTGKETQYF.

This chain uses TRBV7-9 with TRBJ2-5, with D possibly TRBD1 on 6 matching bases. Germline CDR1 and CDR2: SEHNR and FQNEAQ (reference sequence). The ends were cut back, 1 base at V and 3 bases at J, with 12 bases in the middle. The CDR3 contains 15 residues. CDR3 sequence (DNA): TGTGCCAGCAGCTTAGTGTTAACAGGGAAAGAGACCCAGTACTTC. Translating gives CASSLVLTGKETQYF.

The rearrangement joins TRBV7-3 to TRBJ2-2; D is ambiguous. The germline V gene encodes CDR1 SGHTA and CDR2 FQGTGA. This CDR3 has 13 residues. The ends were cut back, 4 bases at V and 3 bases at J, with 6 bases in the middle. CDR3 in DNA: TGTGCCAGCAGCTCCTCTTACACCGGGGAGCTGTTTTTT. Translation: CASSSSYTGELFF.

The chain joins TRBV19 to TRBJ2-2; TRBD1 is a possible D gene (8 bases). Deletions cut 5 bases from V and 8 bases from J, with 15 bases between. The CDR3 is 14 residues long. Germline values: CDR1 LNHDA, CDR2 SQIVND (reference sequence). CDR3: CASSVDRGGGELFF. In DNA, the CDR3 is TGTGCCAGTAGTGTCGACAGGGGAGGGGGGGAGCTGTTTTTT.

The CDR3 loop reads CASSIGVGGPTYNSPLHF. The CDR3 DNA reads TGTGCCAGCAGCATTGGGGTCGGGGGACCCACCTATAATTCACCCCTCCACTTT. The chain recombines TRBV7-2 with TRBJ1-6; tentative D call: TRBD1 (5 bases). V was trimmed by 5 bases and J by 2 bases, leaving 19 bases between them. The germline CDR1 and CDR2 sequences are SGHTA and FQGNSA. The CDR3 runs to 18 residues.

The rearrangement joins TRBV7-2 to TRBJ2-3, with a possible D match to TRBD1 (5 bases). The CDR3 sequence is 14 residues long. The ends were cut back, 4 bases at V and 2 bases at J, with 10 bases in the middle. Germline assignment: CDR1 SGHTA and CDR2 FQGNSA. DNA for the CDR3: TGTGCCAGCAGCTCGCGACAGACCACAGATACGCAGTATTTT. Translated: CASSSRQTTDTQYF.

This clone appeared once. The germline gene is not matched at one end of the junction; a read error may be the cause. The V and J genes are TRBV6-5 and TRBJ2-7; TRBD1 matches at 9 bases. The CDR3 sequence is 14 residues long. Germline V gene data show CDR1 as MNHEY and CDR2 as SVGAGI. This CDR3 reads CASSPQKGATGGFF. In nucleotides, the CDR3 is TGTGCCAGCAGTCCCCAAAAGGGGGCGACAGGGGGGTTCTTC.

The chain recombines TRBV4-3 with TRBJ1-3; 8 bases are a match to TRBD1. CDR3 length: 18 residues. CDR1 and CDR2 (germline): LGHNA, YSLEER. Germline trimming cut 2 bases from V and 0 bases from J; bases unmatched to any gene: 9. The CDR3 nucleotides read TGCGCCAGCAGCCAATCCTCCGGGACAGGAGGCTCTGGAAACACCATATATTTT. It specifies CASSQSSGTGGSGNTIYF.

The J gene is TRBJ2-2, the V gene TRBV19; 13 bases are a match to TRBD2. V was pared by 6 bases and J by 5 bases, with 12 bases of the junction left unmatched. This CDR3 has 18 residues. Germline lookup yields CDR1 LNHDA and CDR2 SQIVND (reference sequence). CDR3: CASSRTSGGRRGTGELFF. For the CDR3, the DNA is TGTGCCAGTAGCAGGACTAGCGGGGGCCGCCGGGGGACCGGGGAGCTGTTTTTT.

This rearrangement joins TRBV6-2 or TRBV6-3 to TRBJ2-2; D gene unclear. Trimming removed 2 bases at V and 2 bases at J, with 21 bases between. The CDR3 runs 19 residues. Germline V CDR1 and CDR2: MNHEY, SVGEGT. The CDR3 DNA follows: TGTGCCAGCAGTTACGTCAGGAACCCTACACCCACCAACACCGGGGAGCTGTTTTTT. Protein sequence: CASSYVRNPTPTNTGELFF.

Turning to this clone: The sample holds other DNA sequences that translate to the same CDR3. V and J are TRBV5-6 and TRBJ1-1; unclear D gene. The CDR3 consists of 14 residues. Trimming cost V 1 base and J 0 bases, with 7 bases left between them. Germline V gives CDR1 SGHDT, CDR2 YYEEEE. The CDR3 loop reads CASSLPPMNTEAFF. The CDR3 DNA reads as TGTGCCAGCAGCTTGCCCCCCATGAACACTGAAGCTTTCTTT.

This chain joins TRBV3-1 (or the pseudogene TRBV3-2) and TRBJ1-2; the D gene is possibly TRBD1 (5 bases). Trimming pared 0 bases from V and 9 bases from J, leaving 11 bases between. Germline CDR1 reads LGHDT; CDR2 reads YNNKEL (reference sequence). There are 13 residues in the CDR3. The CDR3 here is CASSQDPQGSYTF. The CDR3, as DNA: TGTGCCAGCAGCCAAGATCCTCAGGGAAGCTACACCTTC.

The rearrangement joins TRBV6-5 to TRBJ1-2, with D possibly TRBD1 on 6 matching bases. Germline V CDR1 and CDR2: MNHEY, SVGAGI. V lost 6 bases and J 4 bases, leaving 18 bases between the germline ends. The CDR3 consists of 15 residues. CDR3 sequence: CASSPGGGQGYGYTF. The CDR3 nucleotides read TGTGCCAGCAGCCCCGGGGGGGGGCAAGGCTATGGCTACACCTTC.

The chain recombines TRBV4-3 with TRBJ2-7; TRBD1 might be the D (5 bases). Germline CDR1 reads LGHNA; CDR2 reads YSLEER. The CDR3 consists of 14 residues. Trimming removed 0 bases at V and 0 bases at J, with 6 bases between. CDR3 coding DNA: TGCGCCAGCAGCCAAGACGACAGCTCCTACGAGCAGTACTTC. It translates to CASSQDDSSYEQYF.